The T cell receptor (beta chain) described here comes from a study of blood T cell repertoires in COVID-19. About the study: Acute-phase and convalescent COVID-19 samples originated in the United States, Italy and Spain. PBMCs, B-cell-depleted T cells, or T cells provided the cDNA or gDNA that made up the material.

Participants' own reports of clinical history determined their cohort assignment. The table came from immunoSEQ multiplex PCR; TCRdb's copy has only in-frame clones and leaves some out. The table lists some 220,000 clones, around 89% of them singletons. Germline V CDR1 and CDR2: GTSNPN, SVGIG (reference sequence). CDR3 size: 15 residues. V lost 4 bases to trimming and J lost 3 bases; unmatched junction nucleotides: 6. This chain connects TRBV30 to TRBJ2-1, with 10 bases lining up with TRBD2. The clonotype originates from a young woman in a cohort exposed to, infected with or recovered from COVID-19 (not recorded which). Sequences were obtained from PBMCs or T cells enriched from blood (not recorded which). CDR3 amino acids: CAWTSGSSFYNEQFF. The CDR3 bases are TGTGCCTGGACTAGCGGGAGTAGCTTCTACAATGAGCAGTTCTTC.